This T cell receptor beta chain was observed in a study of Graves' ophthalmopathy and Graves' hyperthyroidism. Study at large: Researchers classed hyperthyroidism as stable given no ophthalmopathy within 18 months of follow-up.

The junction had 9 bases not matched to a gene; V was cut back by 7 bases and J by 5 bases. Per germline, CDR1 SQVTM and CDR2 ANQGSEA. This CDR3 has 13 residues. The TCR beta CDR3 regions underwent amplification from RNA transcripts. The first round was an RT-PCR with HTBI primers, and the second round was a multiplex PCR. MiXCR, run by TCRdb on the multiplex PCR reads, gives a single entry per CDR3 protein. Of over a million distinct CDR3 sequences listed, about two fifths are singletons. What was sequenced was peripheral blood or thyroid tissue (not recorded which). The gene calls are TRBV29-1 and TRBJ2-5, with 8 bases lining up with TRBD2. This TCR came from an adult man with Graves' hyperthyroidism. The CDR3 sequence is CSACRGGGETQYF. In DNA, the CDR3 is TGCAGCGCCTGCAGGGGCGGGGGGGAGACCCAGTACTTC. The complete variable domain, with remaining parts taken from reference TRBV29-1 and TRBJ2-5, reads SAVISQKPSRDICQRGTSLTIQCQVDSQVTMMFWYRQQPGQSLTLIATANQGSEATYESGFVIDKFPISRPNLTFSTLTVSNMSPEDSSIYLCSACRGGGETQYFGPGTRLLVL.